A single sample gave rise to the 26 T cell receptor beta chains below, sequenced in a study of regulatory T cells in long-lasting Graves disease (TCRdb year 2021). The library relied on multiplex PCR. Sequenced using an Illumina HiSeq 4000. To build TCR beta libraries, CDR3 regions were amplified by Arm-PCR using iRepertoire HTBI primers. Clones were called with MiXCR by TCRdb after fastp trimmed the public reads at Q25, and only in-frame beta chains were retained. Entries that share a CDR3 protein sequence are merged under the most common genes and DNA. For this sample there are around 460,000 distinct CDR3 sequences; about 14% appear just once. Under 20% of the sample belongs to the ten largest clones. The sample's time point label, decoded: newly diagnosed GD, antithyroid drugs for less than 3 months. RNA was extracted from PBMCs in TRIzol for both TCR sequencing and RNA sequencing. These data were also filed under a second study, of T cells in Graves' hyperthyroidism and ophthalmopathy.

This specimen was peripheral blood mononuclear cells (PBMCs), taken at new diagnosis, from a patient treated with antithyroid drugs. The receptors come from a woman aged 50 to 60 with Graves disease. Donor details come from another sample of the same person, matched by shared clones.

Note on this clonotype: This clone may be a read error of a much larger clone one base away. V gene TRBV2 combines with J gene TRBJ2-2; 8 bases fit TRBD2. Trimming at V came to 6 bases and at J to 4 bases, leaving 10 bases not matched to a gene. The CDR3 extends over 16 amino acids. Germline CDR1 reads SNHLY; CDR2 reads FYNNEI. The CDR3 nucleotides are TGTGCCAGCAGCCCGGTAGCGGGGATAAGCACCGGGGAGCTGTTTTTT. Protein sequence: CASSPVAGISTGELFF.

This clonotype was counted many times. V is TRBV2 and J is TRBJ2-1; D not certain. CDR1 SNHLY and CDR2 FYNNEI come from the germline V gene. This CDR3 region has 10 residues. Trimming stripped 7 bases from V and 7 bases from J, with 5 bases between. The DNA of the CDR3 is TGTGCCAGCATTTCTAATGAGCAGTTCTTC. Protein product: CASISNEQFF.

This clonotype has a count of ten or more. CDR3 in DNA: TGTGCCAGCAGCCAAGATGCCCCAGTGGGGACGCAAGAGACCCAGTACTTC. It codes for CASSQDAPVGTQETQYF. The rearrangement links TRBV3-1 to TRBJ2-5; the D call may be TRBD1 or TRBD2 (5 bases each). This CDR3 is built from 17 residues. V lost 0 bases and J lost 2, with 16 bases in between. In germline, CDR1 is LGHDT, CDR2 YNNKEL (reference sequence).

Only a few counts were recorded for this clonotype. This rearrangement joins TRBV10-1 to TRBJ2-1; 12 bases map to TRBD2. The V segment lost 2 bases and the J segment 5 bases; nucleotides outside the gene matches: 4. The germline V gene encodes CDR1 WNHNN and CDR2 SYGVQD (reference sequence). The CDR3 loop spans 16 amino acids. The CDR3 DNA reads TGCGCCAGCAGTGAGACGGGACTAGCGGGCGACAATGAGCAGTTCTTC. This translates into CASSETGLAGDNEQFF.

This clonotype was recorded at least ten times. V and J are TRBV18 and TRBJ2-3; D remains ambiguous. Germline CDR1 and CDR2: KGHSH and LQKENI. The CDR3 totals 13 residues. Trimming removed 4 bases from V and 0 bases from J, with 5 bases in between. The CDR3 sequence is CASSQGSTDTQYF. DNA for the CDR3: TGTGCCAGCTCACAGGGAAGCACAGATACGCAGTATTTT. The full variable domain, its missing parts supplied by reference TRBV18 and TRBJ2-3, is NAGVMQNPRHLVRRRGQEARLRCSPMKGHSHVYWYRQLPEEGLKFMVYLQKENIIDESGMPKERFSAEFPKEGPSILRIQQVVRGDSAAYFCASSQGSTDTQYFGPGTRLTVL.

The gene calls are TRBV28 and TRBJ2-1, with a weak D call TRBD1 (6 bases). Deletions cut 8 bases from V and 4 bases from J, with 12 bases between. The CDR3 has 13 residues. Germline lookup yields CDR1 MDHEN and CDR2 SYDVKM. In nucleotides, the CDR3 is TGTGCCAGCCAGACAGGAGGATACAATGAGCAGTTCTTC. Translating gives CASQTGGYNEQFF.

This clonotype has a count of ten or more. The chain is built from TRBV12-3 or TRBV12-4 and TRBJ1-6; no definite D call. This CDR3 contains 11 residues. V dropped 7 bases and J dropped 9 bases, with 7 bases sitting between them. The CDR3 here is CASKRGSPLHF. CDR3 nucleotide sequence: TGTGCCAGCAAGCGGGGTTCACCCCTCCACTTT.

V usage is TRBV20-1 and J usage is TRBJ2-1, with 8 nucleotides matching TRBD2. V was pared by 0 bases and J by 3 bases, with 7 bases of the junction left unmatched. This CDR3 contains 16 residues. Germline CDR1 and CDR2: DFQATT and SNEGSKA (reference sequence). CDR3 in DNA: TGCAGTGCTAGAGATTTGTCGGGGGGGGGCTACAATGAGCAGTTCTTC. Translating it yields CSARDLSGGGYNEQFF.

This clonotype was observed a few times. The chain carries TRBV24-1 and TRBJ2-7; a possible D gene is TRBD1 (7 bases). Trimming cost V 9 bases and J 5 bases, with 13 bases left between them. In germline, CDR1 is KGHDR, CDR2 SFDVKD. The CDR3 totals 12 residues. CDR3 nucleotides: TGTGCCACCCAGGGGGGTTCCCACGAGCAGTACTTC. This encodes CATQGGSHEQYF.

The chain employs TRBV5-5 and TRBJ2-3, with a tentative D call TRBD2 (6 bases). This CDR3 has 15 amino acids. V shed 1 base and J shed 0 bases, with 9 bases lying between them. The V gene's germline CDR1 is SGHKS and CDR2 YYEKEE (reference sequence). In DNA, the CDR3 is TGTGCCAGCAGCTTGTTTGGGACTAGCACAGATACGCAGTATTTT. Protein: CASSLFGTSTDTQYF.

This clonotype was seen many times. The V and J genes are TRBV11-1 and TRBJ2-1; 7 bases align to TRBD2. The CDR3 extends over 16 amino acids. J gave up 7 bases and V 1 base, and 10 bases lay outside the gene matches. CDR1 is SGHAT, CDR2 FQDESV, per germline (reference sequence). In DNA form, the CDR3 reads TGTGCCAGCAGCTTAGGGCGGGGCGGGAGAGGGAATGAGCAGTTCTTC. It codes for CASSLGRGGRGNEQFF.

The chain has TRBV6-4 and TRBJ1-4; D is possibly TRBD1 (6 bases). Germline CDR1 reads MRHNA; CDR2 reads SNTAGT. The ends were cut back, 7 bases at V and 3 bases at J, with 6 bases in the middle. There are 12 residues in the CDR3. The CDR3 DNA is TGTGCCAGCAAGGGGGCTAATGAAAAACTGTTTTTT. This translates into CASKGANEKLFF.

This clonotype was observed a few times. This chain's CDR3 is CASSPQGQDNTGELFF. As DNA, the CDR3 is TGTGCCAGCTCACCGCAGGGACAGGACAACACCGGGGAGCTGTTTTTT. This chain uses TRBV18 with TRBJ2-2, with 8 bases that match TRBD1. The germline CDR1 and CDR2 sequences are KGHSH and LQKENI. This CDR3 spans 16 amino acids. After removal of 3 bases from V and 2 bases from J, the junction contained 5 bases not matched to a gene.

This clonotype was seen ten or more times. The V and J genes are TRBV12-3 or TRBV12-4 and TRBJ2-7; D possibly matches TRBD1 or TRBD2 (5 bases each). The CDR3 has 16 residues. Trimming cost V 4 bases and J 1 base, with 17 bases left between them. The CDR3 sequence: CASSSGTGWPSYEQYF. DNA of the CDR3: TGTGCCAGCAGTTCCGGGACCGGGTGGCCTTCCTACGAGCAGTACTTC.

This clonotype was recorded many times. The chain links TRBV7-9 to TRBJ2-2; D remains ambiguous. V lost 5 bases to trimming and J lost 5 bases, with 12 bases between them. From germline, CDR1 is SEHNR and CDR2 FQNEAQ (reference sequence). The CDR3 loop spans 14 amino acids. This chain's CDR3 is CASSPDQFTGELFF. For the CDR3, the DNA is TGTGCCAGCAGCCCTGACCAGTTTACCGGGGAGCTGTTTTTT.

This clonotype was found many times. J is TRBJ1-1 and V is TRBV3-1, with D maybe TRBD1 (6 bases). Trimming pared 6 bases from V and 2 bases from J, leaving 10 bases between. The CDR3 totals 13 residues. Per the germline V gene, CDR1 is LGHDT and CDR2 is YNNKEL (reference sequence). The CDR3 is CASSEQGNTEAFF. CDR3 DNA: TGTGCCAGCAGTGAACAGGGCAACACTGAAGCTTTCTTT.

This clonotype was counted at least ten times. The chain employs TRBV7-2 and TRBJ2-1; possible D gene TRBD2, 5 bases. Per the germline V gene, CDR1 is SGHTA and CDR2 is FQGNSA. This CDR3 is 13 amino acids long. V lost 9 bases and J lost 0, with 9 bases in between. The CDR3 DNA sequence: TGTGCCAGTAAACGGGACTCCTACAATGAGCAGTTCTTC. Its protein product is CASKRDSYNEQFF.

In its sample, this clonotype was seen many times. The chain links TRBV2 to TRBJ2-1, with 9 bases aligning to TRBD2. The junction had 10 bases not matched to a gene; V was cut back by 7 bases and J by 0 bases. The germline gives CDR1 SNHLY, CDR2 FYNNEI. The CDR3 covers 17 residues. The CDR3 region is CASNRESGRYSYNEQFF. In DNA form, the CDR3 reads TGTGCCAGCAACCGCGAGAGCGGGAGGTACTCCTACAATGAGCAGTTCTTC.

Many counts were recorded for this clonotype. This rearrangement joins TRBV5-1 to TRBJ1-5; maybe TRBD1 (6 bases). The CDR3 is 16 residues long. The germline V gene encodes CDR1 SGHRS and CDR2 YFSETQ. V was trimmed by 0 bases and J by 3 bases, leaving 13 bases between them. The CDR3 loop reads CASSLGPDSHNQPQHF. The CDR3 DNA follows: TGCGCCAGCAGCTTGGGACCGGACAGCCACAATCAGCCCCAGCATTTT. Using reference TRBV5-1 and TRBJ1-5 for the parts outside the CDR3, the full variable domain is KAGVTQTPRYLIKTRGQQVTLSCSPISGHRSVSWYQQTPGQGLQFLFEYFSETQRNKGNFPGRFSGRQFSNSRSEMNVSTLELGDSALYLCASSLGPDSHNQPQHFGDGTRLSIL.

In this sample, this clonotype turned up a few times. The rearrangement links TRBV29-1 to TRBJ2-2, with D perhaps matching TRBD2 (5 bases). Trimming pared 1 base from V and 0 bases from J, leaving 6 bases between. This CDR3 has 14 amino acids. Looked up from germline, CDR1 is SQVTM and CDR2 is ANQGSEA. The CDR3 protein is CSVEVAPNTGELFF. As DNA, the CDR3 is TGCAGCGTTGAAGTAGCGCCGAACACCGGGGAGCTGTTTTTT.

This clonotype was seen a handful of times. The chain has TRBV27 and TRBJ2-3; D uncertain. Trimming cost V 5 bases and J 4 bases, with 22 bases left between them. The CDR3 loop spans 17 amino acids. Germline lookup yields CDR1 MNHEY and CDR2 SMNVEV (reference sequence). For the CDR3, the DNA is TGTGCCAGCAGTCTCCGTCTAGATTGGGATTTAGCAGATACGCAGTATTTT. Its protein product is CASSLRLDWDLADTQYF.

This clonotype showed up many times. Compared with germline, one end of the junction differs, possibly owing to a read error. The rearrangement uses TRBV12-3 or TRBV12-4 and TRBJ2-1, with unresolved D. CDR3 length: 11 residues. The CDR3, as DNA: TGTGCCAGCAGCACGGATGCCGAGCGGTTCTTC. Its translation: CASSTDAERFF.

The table lists this clonotype with many counts. CDR3 region: CASSERQGGNQPQHF. The CDR3 nucleotides are TGTGCCAGCAGTGAACGGCAGGGAGGCAATCAGCCCCAGCATTTT. The chain is built from TRBV6-2 or TRBV6-3 and TRBJ1-5, with D possibly TRBD1 on 5 matching bases. The germline V gene encodes CDR1 MNHEY and CDR2 SVGEGT. The CDR3 spans 15 residues. The V and J ends lost 5 bases and 2 bases respectively, with 13 bases between them.

A few counts support this clonotype. The J gene is TRBJ1-2, the V gene TRBV19; no firm D call. V was shortened by 7 bases and J by 5 bases, with 14 bases between the two germline ends. CDR3 length: 13 residues. The germline gives CDR1 LNHDA, CDR2 SQIVND (reference sequence). CDR3 loop: CASTPAVTYGYTF. Here the CDR3 DNA reads TGTGCCAGTACCCCTGCAGTGACATATGGCTACACCTTC.

This clonotype has a count of ten or more. This chain connects TRBV7-3 to TRBJ2-2; 8 bases agree with TRBD1. The CDR3 length is 14 residues. CDR1 is SGHTA, CDR2 FQGTGA, per germline. The V segment lost 2 bases and the J segment 4 bases; nucleotides outside the gene matches: 0. The CDR3 loop reads CASSLGTGTGELFF. The CDR3 nucleotides read TGTGCCAGCAGCTTAGGGACAGGCACCGGGGAGCTGTTTTTT.

This clonotype was observed a few times. The V gene is TRBV2, the J gene TRBJ2-4; D is perhaps TRBD1 or TRBD2 (5 bases each). Germline CDR1 is SNHLY and CDR2 is FYNNEI. V shed 6 bases and J shed 2 bases, with 14 bases lying between them. This CDR3 comprises 15 residues. The CDR3 loop reads CASSPGTSPKNIQYF. The DNA of the CDR3 is TGTGCCAGCAGCCCCGGGACGTCCCCCAAAAACATTCAGTACTTC.